The 28 T cell receptor beta chains presented below share a single source sample, sequenced in a study of blood T cell repertoires in COVID-19. Assay used: immunoSEQ multiplex PCR; TCRdb lists only in-frame clones, some missing. The sample includes roughly 300,000 clones, around 86% of them seen just once. Sequencing was done on a sample of PBMCs or T cells enriched from blood (not recorded which). These receptor sequences come from a young woman who had recovered from COVID-19.

The chain combines TRBV6-2 or TRBV6-3 with TRBJ2-1; D is possibly TRBD2 (5 bases). Germline CDR1 is MNHEY and CDR2 is SVGEGT. The CDR3 sequence is 11 residues long. The ends were cut back, 6 bases at V and 9 bases at J, with 9 bases in the middle. This CDR3 reads CASSFGGEQFF. CDR3 nucleotide sequence: TGTGCCAGCAGCTTCGGAGGTGAGCAGTTCTTC.

J is TRBJ1-4 and V is TRBV19; 8 nucleotides match TRBD1. The length of the CDR3 is 14 residues. Germline V gene sequence: CDR1 LNHDA, CDR2 SQIVND (reference sequence). The junction had 9 bases not matched to a gene; V was cut back by 7 bases and J by 8 bases. Here the CDR3 DNA reads TGTGCCAGTACCAGGACAGGGACGGGCGAAAAACTGTTTTTT. Protein: CASTRTGTGEKLFF.

The chain uses TRBV3-1 (or the pseudogene TRBV3-2) and TRBJ1-3; 7 positions agree with TRBD1. This CDR3 has 16 amino acids. After removal of 4 bases from V and 4 bases from J, the junction contained 10 bases not matched to a gene. In germline, CDR1 is LGHDT, CDR2 YNNKEL (reference sequence). The CDR3 DNA follows: TGTGCCAGCAGCCCCTCATTTTCGGACAGGGGAAACACCATATATTTT. This encodes CASSPSFSDRGNTIYF.

Concerning this clone itself: The junction shows a germline mismatch at one end, possibly a read error. The J gene is TRBJ2-4, the V gene TRBV19; D possibly corresponds to TRBD1 (6 bases). The CDR3 spans 13 residues. Germline V gene sequence: CDR1 LNHDA, CDR2 SQIVND (reference sequence). CDR3 protein: CASSLDRGSIQYF. In nucleotides, the CDR3 is TGTGCCAGTAGTCTAGATAGGGGGAGCATTCAGTACTTC.

V is TRBV27 and J is TRBJ1-6; tentative D call: TRBD1 (6 bases). Germline CDR1 is MNHEY and CDR2 is SMNVEV (reference sequence). V lost 1 base and J 6 bases, leaving 13 bases between the germline ends. The CDR3 contains 16 residues. The CDR3 is CASSLLRGLVNSPLHF. The CDR3 coding sequence is TGTGCCAGCAGTTTATTGCGGGGGCTAGTTAATTCACCCCTCCACTTT.

The chain uses TRBV7-3 and TRBJ2-1; 9 nucleotides align to TRBD2. Germline V gene lookup returns CDR1 SGHTA and CDR2 FQGTGA. Unmatched junction bases numbered 1, after V lost 2 bases and J lost 5 bases. CDR3 length equals 14 residues. Written as DNA, the CDR3 is TGTGCCAGCAGCTTAGCGGGGGGGCACAATGAGCAGTTCTTC. Translated, it gives CASSLAGGHNEQFF.

The chain carries TRBV7-9 and TRBJ1-1; D is uncertain. Trimming took off 5 bases at V and 5 bases at J, with 21 bases between the two ends. The CDR3 has 16 residues. In germline, CDR1 is SEHNR, CDR2 FQNEAQ (reference sequence). The CDR3 spells CASSITYGSGRTEAFF. The DNA of the CDR3 is TGTGCCAGCAGCATTACATACGGATCAGGTAGGACTGAAGCTTTCTTT.

The gene calls are TRBV18 and TRBJ1-2, with D perhaps matching TRBD1 (6 bases). Germline-derived CDR1 and CDR2 are KGHSH and LQKENI. The V gene lost 2 bases and the J gene lost 4 bases, with 14 bases spanning the gap. This CDR3 is built from 15 residues. This CDR3 reads CASSPSDSGLYGYTF. The CDR3 nucleotides are TGTGCCAGCTCACCATCGGACAGTGGGCTCTATGGCTACACCTTC.

This chain uses TRBV4-2 with TRBJ1-1, with TRBD1 matching over 7 bases. Germline V gives CDR1 LGHNA, CDR2 YNFKEQ. V was pared by 2 bases and J by 4 bases, with 16 bases of the junction left unmatched. The CDR3 extends over 18 amino acids. Here the CDR3 DNA reads TGTGCCAGCAGCCAAATACAGGGGATCAGGCGAGGGGGCACTGAAGCTTTCTTT. Amino acid sequence: CASSQIQGIRRGGTEAFF.

The chain employs TRBV12-3 or TRBV12-4 and TRBJ1-1; D unclear. This CDR3 contains 11 residues. The germline V and J ends were trimmed by 6 bases and 5 bases, with 7 bases remaining between them. The CDR3 sequence is CASRHGTEAFF. CDR3 nucleotides: TGTGCCAGCAGGCACGGGACTGAAGCTTTCTTT.

The chain links TRBV25-1 to TRBJ2-7; 12 positions match TRBD2. V shed 5 bases and J 5 bases; nucleotides not matched to a gene: 7. Germline CDR1 MGHDK, CDR2 SYGVNS. The length of the CDR3 is 15 residues. CDR3 loop: CASSLAGGTYHEQYF. CDR3 bases: TGTGCCAGCAGTCTAGCGGGAGGGACATACCACGAGCAGTACTTC.

The chain has TRBV5-1 and TRBJ2-2; 10 bases map to TRBD2. Trimming at V came to 0 bases and at J to 1 base, leaving 0 bases not matched to a gene. This CDR3 contains 16 residues. From germline, CDR1 is SGHRS and CDR2 YFSETQ. The CDR3 spells CASSLGLAGNTGELFF. In DNA form, the CDR3 reads TGCGCCAGCAGCTTGGGACTAGCGGGGAACACCGGGGAGCTGTTTTTT.

The chain couples TRBV7-3 to TRBJ1-2; 7 bases agree with TRBD1. CDR3 length: 14 amino acids. CDR1 and CDR2 (germline): SGHTA, FQGTGA. V was pared by 2 bases and J by 8 bases, with 8 bases of the junction left unmatched. The CDR3 DNA is TGTGCCAGCAGCTTATCCGGACAGGCTGGAGGCTACACCTTC. Translated, it gives CASSLSGQAGGYTF.

CDR3 sequence: CASSTHPGTRAEQYF. DNA of the CDR3: TGTGCCAGCAGCACGCATCCCGGGACTAGAGCCGAGCAGTACTTC. V and J are TRBV7-3 and TRBJ2-7; 8 bases align to TRBD2. This CDR3 contains 15 residues. Trimming at V came to 5 bases and at J to 6 bases, leaving 12 bases not matched to a gene. Per germline, CDR1 SGHTA and CDR2 FQGTGA. The full variable domain, its missing parts supplied by reference TRBV7-3 and TRBJ2-7, is GAGVSQTPSNKVTEKGKYVELRCDPISGHTALYWYRQSLGQGPEFLIYFQGTGAADDSGLPNDRFFAVRPEGSVSTLKIQRTERGDSAVYLCASSTHPGTRAEQYFGPGTRLTVT.

This chain connects TRBV7-9 to TRBJ2-7; 15 bases are shared with TRBD2. After removal of 5 bases from V and 6 bases from J, the junction contained 8 bases not matched to a gene. This CDR3 is 16 amino acids long. Germline CDR1 reads SEHNR; CDR2 reads FQNEAQ (reference sequence). The CDR3 sequence: CASSHWTSGGAGEQYF. The CDR3 bases are TGTGCCAGCAGCCACTGGACTAGCGGGGGGGCGGGCGAGCAGTACTTC. The full variable domain, completed using reference TRBV7-9 and TRBJ2-7, is DTGVSQNPRHKITKRGQNVTFRCDPISEHNRLYWYRQTLGQGPEFLTYFQNEAQLEKSRLLSDRFSAERPKGSFSTLEIQRTEQGDSAMYLCASSHWTSGGAGEQYFGPGTRLTVT.

The chain couples TRBV10-3 to TRBJ1-1; TRBD1 might be the D (5 bases). Germline CDR1 and CDR2: ENHRY and SYGVKD. V was shortened by 4 bases and J by 4 bases, with 19 bases between the two germline ends. The CDR3 contains 16 residues. The chain's CDR3 is CAISARPAEGSTEAFF. The CDR3 nucleotides are TGTGCCATCAGTGCCCGCCCGGCGGAGGGGTCCACTGAAGCTTTCTTT.

The chain employs TRBV13 and TRBJ1-3, with 7 positions matching TRBD1. The CDR3 totals 15 residues. Germline V CDR1 and CDR2: PRHDT, FYEKMQ (reference sequence). V shed 5 bases, J shed 6 bases, and the junction held 10 bases outside the gene matches. CDR3 nucleotides: TGTGCCAGCAGCGTGGGCGGGCAGGGGGTAAACACCATATATTTT. This encodes CASSVGGQGVNTIYF.

The chain joins TRBV5-1 to TRBJ1-5, with TRBD1 identical over 9 bases. Germline CDR1 reads SGHRS; CDR2 reads YFSETQ. After removal of 0 bases from V and 7 bases from J, the junction contained 5 bases not matched to a gene. The CDR3 spans 15 residues. CDR3 nucleotides: TGCGCCAGCAGCTTGGGGGACAGGGAGGGCCAGCCCCAGCATTTT. It encodes CASSLGDREGQPQHF.

The chain couples TRBV4-1 to TRBJ1-2; TRBD1 might be the D (6 bases). V was cut by 2 bases and J by 8 bases, with 15 bases left in between. The CDR3 contains 14 residues. The germline gives CDR1 MGHRA, CDR2 YSYEKL. The CDR3 DNA reads TGCGCCAGCAGCCAACCTGGGACACTGAAGGGCTACACCTTC. It specifies CASSQPGTLKGYTF.

The rearrangement links TRBV7-2 to TRBJ1-3, with D possibly matching TRBD1 (5 bases). Germline-derived CDR1 and CDR2 are SGHTA and FQGNSA. The length of the CDR3 is 15 residues. V gave up 2 bases and J gave up 8 bases, with 16 bases separating them. CDR3 nucleotide sequence: TGTGCCAGCAGCTTAAACCAATATGGGGCAGACACCATATATTTT. Protein sequence: CASSLNQYGADTIYF.

The chain joins TRBV7-9 to TRBJ1-3; D is perhaps TRBD1 (6 bases). CDR1 is SEHNR and CDR2 is FQNEAQ in the germline V gene (reference sequence). V was shortened by 5 bases and J by 0 bases, with 17 bases between the two germline ends. The CDR3 is made up of 17 amino acids. CDR3 nucleotide sequence: TGTGCCAGCAGCACCGCACCGGGACATGTCTCTGGAAACACCATATATTTT. It specifies CASSTAPGHVSGNTIYF.

The chain joins TRBV19 to TRBJ2-7, with 9 bases that match TRBD1. Trimming removed 5 bases from V and 0 bases from J; junction bases left unmatched: 8. From germline, CDR1 is LNHDA and CDR2 SQIVND (reference sequence). The CDR3 sequence is 16 residues long. The CDR3: CASSPWGQGVSYEQYF. As DNA, the CDR3 is TGTGCCAGTAGTCCCTGGGGACAGGGCGTCTCCTACGAGCAGTACTTC.

The chain couples TRBV5-1 to TRBJ2-5; D might be TRBD1 (6 bases). Germline CDR1 SGHRS, CDR2 YFSETQ. V gave up 4 bases and J gave up 2 bases, with 15 bases separating them. The CDR3 covers 15 residues. CDR3 coding DNA: TGCGCCAGCAGCATGGGACAATCGGGACAAGAGACCCAGTACTTC. It encodes CASSMGQSGQETQYF.

This clone is a singleton in its sample. The V gene is TRBV19, the J gene TRBJ1-2; no definite D call. Trimming left V 3 bases short and J 0 bases short, with 8 bases between. CDR1 is LNHDA, CDR2 SQIVND, per germline (reference sequence). The CDR3 consists of 14 residues. The CDR3 sequence is CASSMRSSNYGYTF. The DNA for the CDR3 is TGTGCCAGTAGTATGCGAAGTTCTAACTATGGCTACACCTTC.

This chain uses TRBV2 with TRBJ1-5; TRBD1 is a possible D gene (6 bases). Germline V lookup: CDR1 SNHLY, CDR2 FYNNEI. The ends were cut back, 5 bases at V and 6 bases at J, with 17 bases in the middle. This CDR3 contains 15 residues. The CDR3 spells CASSTRQDVGQPQHF. The CDR3 region has the DNA TGTGCCAGCAGTACGCGACAGGATGTAGGTCAGCCCCAGCATTTT.

The chain carries TRBV5-4 and TRBJ1-2; D gene uncertain. Trimming stripped 4 bases from V and 0 bases from J, with 13 bases between. CDR1 is SGHNT and CDR2 is YYREEE in the germline V gene (reference sequence). CDR3 length: 15 amino acids. The CDR3 DNA is TGTGCCAGCAGCGGAGCGTCTTTATCTAACTATGGCTACACCTTC. Its translation is CASSGASLSNYGYTF.

This clone appeared a single time. The V call is TRBV7-7, the J call TRBJ2-7, with 7 bases that match TRBD2. Trimming removed 1 base from V and 2 bases from J; junction bases left unmatched: 14. There are 18 residues in the CDR3. Germline V gene sequence: CDR1 SSHAT, CDR2 FNYEAQ (reference sequence). In DNA, the CDR3 is TGTGCCAGCAGCTTAGAACCTTCACCGGGGGGTCCTACCTACGAGCAGTACTTC. This encodes CASSLEPSPGGPTYEQYF.

The rearrangement links TRBV6-5 to TRBJ2-1; D unclear. This CDR3 is 13 amino acids long. The ends were cut back, 0 bases at V and 6 bases at J, with 6 bases in the middle. Per germline, CDR1 MNHEY and CDR2 SVGAGI. The CDR3 is CASSYSPSNEQFF. In nucleotides, the CDR3 is TGTGCCAGCAGTTACTCCCCTAGCAATGAGCAGTTCTTC.